The text below deals with one T cell receptor (beta chain). Its matching antigen is unknown. Expansion of antigen-specific CD4+ T cells with viral peptide pools was carried out by the ViraFEST assay before sequencing. The authors isolated CD4+ T cells after approximately 9 days of culture. Each vaccine recipient was nucleocapsid antibody negative and had no prior SARS-CoV-2 infection. The sample is drawn from a study of vaccination effects on CD4 cells after COVID-19. Sequencing was performed with immunoSEQ multiplex PCR; in TCRdb, only in-frame clones are kept and a portion is missing. The sample lists 27,000 or so clones, 72% occurring once. CDR3 length: 19 residues. V trimming: 0 bases; J trimming: 0 bases; junction bases outside the gene matches: 13. Germline V lookup: CDR1 MNHEY, CDR2 SMNVEV (reference sequence).

The material was CD4+ T cells from PBMCs cultured with SARS-CoV-2 spike peptides, obtained before COVID-19 vaccination. This sequence originates from a human donor who received a COVID-19 vaccine. The chain links TRBV27 to TRBJ2-7; TRBD2 aligns across 8 bases. The CDR3 DNA follows: TGTGCCAGCAGTTTATCTCGCCGGGGGGGCAGGGGTGGCTCCTACGAGCAGTACTTC. The encoded protein is CASSLSRRGGRGGSYEQYF.